These 10 T cell receptor beta chains were sequenced from one sample in a study of type 1 and type 2 diabetes patients. Genomic DNA was the PCR template. The TCR beta CDR3 region was amplified using 30 forward and 13 reverse primers. One entry per CDR3 protein, called by TCRdb with MiXCR from the multiplex PCR reads. The data show about 270,000 distinct CDR3 sequences, with roughly 50% seen just once and about an eighth held by the top ten. Sequencing was carried out using peripheral blood mononuclear cells (PBMCs). These TCRs come from a man younger than 35 with type 2 diabetes.

The rearrangement joins TRBV12-3 or TRBV12-4 to TRBJ2-3; D remains ambiguous. The length of the CDR3 is 10 residues. The germline V and J ends were trimmed by 7 bases and 6 bases, with 5 bases remaining between them. This CDR3 reads CASTLDTQYF. The CDR3 DNA is TGTGCCAGCACCCTGGATACGCAGTATTTT.

This clonotype was detected once. This chain connects TRBV6-1 to TRBJ2-7; 13 bases are a match to TRBD2. The trim removed 3 bases at V and 2 bases at J, leaving 4 bases unmatched. CDR1 and CDR2 from the germline V gene are MNHNS and SASEGT. The CDR3 loop spans 16 amino acids. The CDR3 spells CASSDIGLAGAYEQYF. DNA of the CDR3: TGTGCCAGCAGTGACATAGGACTAGCGGGAGCCTACGAGCAGTACTTC.

This clonotype was picked up a small number of times. The chain joins TRBV6-6 to TRBJ1-1; a possible D gene is TRBD1 (5 bases). Germline V gives CDR1 MNHNY, CDR2 SVGAGI (reference sequence). V lost 0 bases, J lost 0 bases, and 8 bases lay in between. CDR3 length equals 15 residues. The CDR3 here is CASSYSRGMNTEAFF. The CDR3 coding sequence is TGTGCCAGCAGTTACTCGAGGGGCATGAACACTGAAGCTTTCTTT.

This sequence joins TRBV12-3 or TRBV12-4 and TRBJ1-6; D uncertain. Trimming took 6 bases from V and 5 from J, leaving 5 bases between them. The CDR3 is 12 amino acids. This chain's CDR3 is CASSGNNSPLHF. The CDR3 region has the DNA TGTGCCAGCAGCGGAAATAATTCACCCCTCCACTTT.

The table lists this clonotype with a count of one. The J gene is TRBJ1-6, the V gene TRBV6-5; D remains ambiguous. CDR1 is MNHEY and CDR2 is SVGAGI in the germline V gene. V was cut by 0 bases and J by 0 bases, with 9 bases left in between. This CDR3 spans 17 amino acids. The CDR3 sequence is CASSYSNPSSYNSPLHF. The CDR3 DNA is TGTGCCAGCAGTTACTCGAATCCGAGCTCCTATAATTCACCCCTCCACTTT.

The rearrangement uses TRBV20-1 and TRBJ2-7; no firm D call. The germline V gene encodes CDR1 DFQATT and CDR2 SNEGSKA (reference sequence). The CDR3 spans 16 residues. V gave up 0 bases and J gave up 4 bases, with 19 bases separating them. The CDR3 sequence is CSARDRVSPTLYEQYF. The CDR3 region has the DNA TGCAGTGCTAGAGATAGGGTGAGCCCTACCCTTTACGAGCAGTACTTC.

The V and J genes are TRBV10-2 and TRBJ2-3; D gene ambiguous. V shed 5 bases and J shed 0 bases, with 9 bases lying between them. CDR1 is WSHSY and CDR2 is SAAADI in the germline V gene. The CDR3 is 14 amino acids. Here the CDR3 DNA reads TGCGCCAGCAGTAGTCCCGGGAGCACAGATACGCAGTATTTT. The encoded protein is CASSSPGSTDTQYF.

The V call is TRBV7-2, the J call TRBJ2-5; 7 bases match TRBD1. J was trimmed by 5 bases and V by 0 bases; bases with no gene match: 6. CDR3 length equals 15 residues. Germline-derived CDR1 and CDR2 are SGHTA and FQGNSA. The CDR3 spells CASSLASGGLETQYF. CDR3 DNA sequence: TGTGCCAGCAGCTTAGCTTCAGGGGGATTGGAGACCCAGTACTTC.

The rearrangement uses TRBV7-2 and TRBJ2-7; D ambiguous. The CDR3 sequence is 16 residues long. V lost 5 bases and J lost 0, with 17 bases in between. Germline CDR1 reads SGHTA; CDR2 reads FQGNSA. CDR3 amino acids: CASSQGGRRSSYEQYF. In DNA, the CDR3 is TGTGCCAGCAGCCAAGGTGGACGGAGAAGCTCCTACGAGCAGTACTTC. The full variable domain, in which reference TRBV7-2 and TRBJ2-7 provide the parts outside the CDR3, is GAGVSQSPSNKVTEKGKDVELRCDPISGHTALYWYRQSLGQGLEFLIYFQGNSAPDKSGLPSDRFSAERTGGSVSTLTIQRTQQEDSAVYLCASSQGGRRSSYEQYFGPGTRLTVT.

The chain recombines TRBV9 with TRBJ2-5, with TRBD1 matching over 8 bases. Trimming took 0 bases from V and 5 from J; bases not matched to a gene: 9. Germline V lookup: CDR1 SGDLS, CDR2 YYNGEE. There are 16 residues in the CDR3. The CDR3 protein is CASSVAGGLGRETQYF. For the CDR3, the DNA is TGTGCCAGCAGCGTAGCAGGGGGCCTTGGCAGGGAGACCCAGTACTTC.